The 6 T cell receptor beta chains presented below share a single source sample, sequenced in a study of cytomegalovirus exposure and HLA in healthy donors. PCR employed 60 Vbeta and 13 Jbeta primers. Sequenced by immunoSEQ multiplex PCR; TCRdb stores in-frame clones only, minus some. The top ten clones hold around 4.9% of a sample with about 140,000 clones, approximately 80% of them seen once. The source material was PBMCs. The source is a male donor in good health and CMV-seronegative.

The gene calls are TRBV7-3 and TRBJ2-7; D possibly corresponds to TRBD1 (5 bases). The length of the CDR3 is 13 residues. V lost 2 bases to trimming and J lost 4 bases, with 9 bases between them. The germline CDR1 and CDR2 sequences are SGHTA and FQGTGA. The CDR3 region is CASSLPQGYEQYF. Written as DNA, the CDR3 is TGTGCCAGCAGCTTACCTCAGGGATACGAGCAGTACTTC.

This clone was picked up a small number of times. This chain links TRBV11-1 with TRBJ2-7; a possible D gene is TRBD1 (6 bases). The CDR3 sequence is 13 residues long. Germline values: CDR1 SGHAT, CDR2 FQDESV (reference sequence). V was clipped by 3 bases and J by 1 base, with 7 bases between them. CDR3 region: CASSLDRSYEQYF. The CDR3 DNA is TGTGCCAGCAGCTTGGACAGATCCTACGAGCAGTACTTC.

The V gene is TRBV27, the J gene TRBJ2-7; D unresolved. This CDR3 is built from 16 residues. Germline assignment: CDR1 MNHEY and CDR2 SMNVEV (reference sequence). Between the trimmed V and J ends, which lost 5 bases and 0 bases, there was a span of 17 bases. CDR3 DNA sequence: TGTGCCAGCAGTCTGCGCGGCGCAGCTAACTCCTACGAGCAGTACTTC. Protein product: CASSLRGAANSYEQYF.

The CDR3 DNA sequence: TGTGCCAGCAGCCCCTCAGTCGGACAGGGGGCTGGTGAAGCTTTCTTT. Protein: CASSPSVGQGAGEAFF. The V and J genes are TRBV9 and TRBJ1-1; 11 nucleotides match TRBD1. Germline V gene data show CDR1 as SGDLS and CDR2 as YYNGEE. J gave up 7 bases and V 4 bases, and 12 bases lay outside the gene matches. The CDR3 contains 16 residues.

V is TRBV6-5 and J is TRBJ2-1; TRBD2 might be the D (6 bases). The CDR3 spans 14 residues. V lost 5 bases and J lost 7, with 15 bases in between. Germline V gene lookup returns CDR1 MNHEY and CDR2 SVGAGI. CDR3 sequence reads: CASSPGVPRNEQFF. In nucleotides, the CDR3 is TGTGCCAGCAGTCCGGGGGTTCCGCGGAATGAGCAGTTCTTC.

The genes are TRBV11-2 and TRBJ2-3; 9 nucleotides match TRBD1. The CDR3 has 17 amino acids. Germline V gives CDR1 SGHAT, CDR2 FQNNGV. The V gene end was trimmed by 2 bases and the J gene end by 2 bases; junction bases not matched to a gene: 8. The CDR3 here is CASSLRPDRGDTDTQYF. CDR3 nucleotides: TGTGCCAGCAGCTTACGCCCGGACAGGGGAGACACAGATACGCAGTATTTT.